What follows are 2 T cell receptor beta chains derived from one specimen sequenced in a study of cytomegalovirus exposure and HLA in healthy donors. Primers included in the PCR were 60 Vbeta and 13 Jbeta primers. TCRdb's table, derived via immunoSEQ multiplex PCR, lists solely in-frame clones and lacks some. The data contain 200,000 or so clones, roughly 80% of them singletons. Sequencing was done on a sample of PBMCs. All receptors come from a woman in her 30s in good health and CMV-seropositive.

The chain recombines TRBV7-9 with TRBJ1-1; D is unclear. V lost 5 bases and J lost 6, with 10 bases in between. Germline V gene lookup returns CDR1 SEHNR and CDR2 FQNEAQ (reference sequence). The CDR3 spans 12 residues. The CDR3 nucleotides read TGTGCCAGCAGCCTCGGTTCGTCTGAAGCTTTCTTT. It encodes CASSLGSSEAFF.

The gene calls are TRBV5-1 and TRBJ2-1; TRBD2 is a possible D gene (5 bases). CDR1 SGHRS and CDR2 YFSETQ come from the germline V gene. V dropped 7 bases and J dropped 9 bases, with 11 bases sitting between them. This CDR3 is built from 11 residues. The CDR3 region has the DNA TGCGCCAGCGCAGAGGCGGGTGAGCAGTTCTTC. Translating it yields CASAEAGEQFF.